This TCR beta chain was captured by sequencing in a study of blood T cell repertoires in COVID-19. The CDR3 sequence is 13 residues long. V was shortened by 3 bases and J by 5 bases, with 11 bases between the two germline ends. Sequencing was performed with immunoSEQ multiplex PCR; in TCRdb, only in-frame clones are kept and a portion is missing. The data hold around 160,000 clones, with roughly nine tenths observed a single time. V usage is TRBV12-3 or TRBV12-4 and J usage is TRBJ2-7, with D unresolved. Source material: peripheral blood. This TCR was recovered from a man aged 18 to 35 with COVID-19, enrolled during active disease. CDR3 in amino acids: CASSFFPYNEQYF. CDR3 nucleotide sequence: TGTGCCAGCAGTTTCTTCCCTTATAACGAGCAGTACTTC.